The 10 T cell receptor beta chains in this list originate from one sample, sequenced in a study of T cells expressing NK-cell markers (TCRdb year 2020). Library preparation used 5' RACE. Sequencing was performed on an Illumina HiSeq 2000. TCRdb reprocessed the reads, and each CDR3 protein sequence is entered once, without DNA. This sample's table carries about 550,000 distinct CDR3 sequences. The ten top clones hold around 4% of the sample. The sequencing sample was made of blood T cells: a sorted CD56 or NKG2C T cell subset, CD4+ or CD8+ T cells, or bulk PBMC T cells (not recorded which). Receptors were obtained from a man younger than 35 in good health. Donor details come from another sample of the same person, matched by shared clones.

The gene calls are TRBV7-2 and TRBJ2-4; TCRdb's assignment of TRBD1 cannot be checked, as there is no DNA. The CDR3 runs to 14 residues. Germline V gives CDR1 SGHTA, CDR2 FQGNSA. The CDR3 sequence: CASSSSGRKDIQYF.

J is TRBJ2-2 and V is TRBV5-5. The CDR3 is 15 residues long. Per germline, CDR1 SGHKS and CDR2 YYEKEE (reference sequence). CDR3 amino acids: CASSSDRGWSGELFF.

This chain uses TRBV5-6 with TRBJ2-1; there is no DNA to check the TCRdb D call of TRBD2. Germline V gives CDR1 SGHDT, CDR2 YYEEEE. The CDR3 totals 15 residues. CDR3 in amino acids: CASSLGLAGVWEQFF.

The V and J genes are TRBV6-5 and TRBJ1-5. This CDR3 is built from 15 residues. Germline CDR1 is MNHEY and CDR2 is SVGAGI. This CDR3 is CASSPAGSANQPQHF.

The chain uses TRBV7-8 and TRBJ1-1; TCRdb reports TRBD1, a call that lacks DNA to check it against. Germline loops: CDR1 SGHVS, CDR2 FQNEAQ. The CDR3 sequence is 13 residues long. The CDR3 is CASRPDGGTEAFF.

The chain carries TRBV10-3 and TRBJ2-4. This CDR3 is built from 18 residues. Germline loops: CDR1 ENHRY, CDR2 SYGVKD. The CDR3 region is CAISAAPVEVLAKNIQYF.

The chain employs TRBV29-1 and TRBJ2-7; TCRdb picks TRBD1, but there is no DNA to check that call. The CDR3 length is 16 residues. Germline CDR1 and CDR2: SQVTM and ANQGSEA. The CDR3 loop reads CSVIVGGRRSSYEQYF.

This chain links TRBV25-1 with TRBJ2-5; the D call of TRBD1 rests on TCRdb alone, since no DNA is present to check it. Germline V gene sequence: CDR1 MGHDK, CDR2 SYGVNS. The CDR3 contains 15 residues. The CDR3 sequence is CASRLTGDGQETQYF. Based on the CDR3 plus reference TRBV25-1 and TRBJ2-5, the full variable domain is EADIYQTPRYLVIGTGKKITLECSQTMGHDKMYWYQQDPGMELHLIHYSYGVNSTEKGDLSSESTVSRIRTEHFPLTLESARPSHTSQYLCASRLTGDGQETQYFGPGTRLLVL.

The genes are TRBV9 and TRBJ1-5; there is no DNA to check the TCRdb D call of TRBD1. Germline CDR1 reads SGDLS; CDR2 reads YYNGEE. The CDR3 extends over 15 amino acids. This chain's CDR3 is CASSVSGTQDQPQHF.

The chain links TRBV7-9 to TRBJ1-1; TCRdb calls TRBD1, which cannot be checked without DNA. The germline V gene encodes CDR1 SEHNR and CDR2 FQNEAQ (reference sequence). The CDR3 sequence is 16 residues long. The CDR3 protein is CASSFQGLVVYTEAFF. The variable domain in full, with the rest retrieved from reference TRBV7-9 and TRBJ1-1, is DTGVSQNPRHKITKRGQNVTFRCDPISEHNRLYWYRQTLGQGPEFLTYFQNEAQLEKSRLLSDRFSAERPKGSFSTLEIQRTEQGDSAMYLCASSFQGLVVYTEAFFGQGTRLTVV.